The next 29 T cell receptor beta chains were all read from a single sample in a study of shared clonotypes between healthy human individuals. Profiled with immunoSEQ multiplex PCR; TCRdb holds only in-frame clones, not every one. The data show 1,400,000 or so clones, just under 99% seen once. Sequencing was carried out using naive CD4+ T cells sorted from blood. Subset noted: CD45RA+ positively selected. Every receptor here comes from a young man in good health.

V is TRBV7-3 and J is TRBJ2-1, with TRBD1 matching over 11 bases. Germline V lookup: CDR1 SGHTA, CDR2 FQGTGA. CDR3 length: 13 residues. The J segment lost 5 bases and the V segment lost 8 bases, leaving 2 bases of the junction unmatched. In DNA, the CDR3 is TGTGCCAGCGGACAGGGGGCCGACAATGAGCAGTTCTTC. It yields the protein CASGQGADNEQFF. The full variable domain, in which reference TRBV7-3 and TRBJ2-1 provide the parts outside the CDR3, is GAGVSQTPSNKVTEKGKYVELRCDPISGHTALYWYRQSLGQGPEFLIYFQGTGAADDSGLPNDRFFAVRPEGSVSTLKIQRTERGDSAVYLCASGQGADNEQFFGPGTRLTVL.

J is TRBJ2-2 and V is TRBV6-4; D not resolved. The CDR3 runs to 15 residues. The V end was cut by 3 bases, the J end by 2 bases, with 10 bases between. CDR1 and CDR2 (germline): MRHNA, SNTAGT. This CDR3 reads CASSEGASNTGELFF. CDR3 sequence (DNA): TGTGCCAGCAGTGAAGGCGCGTCCAACACCGGGGAGCTGTTTTTT.

This clone was picked up one time. The chain uses TRBV7-6 and TRBJ2-7; TRBD2 might be the D (5 bases). Germline CDR1 reads SGHVS; CDR2 reads FNYEAQ. CDR3 size: 17 residues. Trimming took 1 base from V and 0 from J, leaving 16 bases between them. CDR3 sequence: CASSLGPPLEYSYEQYF. CDR3 DNA: TGTGCCAGCAGCTTAGGTCCCCCACTAGAGTACTCCTACGAGCAGTACTTC.

The gene calls are TRBV6-5 and TRBJ1-3; TRBD1 might be the D (6 bases). Trimming removed 5 bases at V and 4 bases at J, with 12 bases between. The CDR3 extends over 14 amino acids. Per the germline V gene, CDR1 is MNHEY and CDR2 is SVGAGI. CDR3 bases: TGTGCCAGCAGTATGGGACAATTGGGAAACACCATATATTTT. It translates to CASSMGQLGNTIYF.

This clone was seen just once. The chain is built from TRBV30 and TRBJ1-1; D unclear. CDR1 is GTSNPN and CDR2 is SVGIG in the germline V gene (reference sequence). Trimming pared 1 base from V and 0 bases from J, leaving 6 bases between. The CDR3 has 13 residues. The DNA of the CDR3 is TGTGCCTGGAGTGCGTCCTTGAACACTGAAGCTTTCTTT. It is translated as CAWSASLNTEAFF.

The CDR3 DNA reads as TGTGCCAGCAGCCGAGACCCACTCCAAGAGACCCAGTACTTC. This encodes CASSRDPLQETQYF. V and J are TRBV7-3 and TRBJ2-5; D uncertain. Between the trimmed V and J ends, which lost 5 bases and 1 base, there was a span of 11 bases. Looked up from germline, CDR1 is SGHTA and CDR2 is FQGTGA. CDR3 size: 14 residues.

CDR3 DNA: TGCAGCGTTGAGGCGGTGGCCCTTAATAGCAATCAGCCCCAGCATTTT. This sequence encodes CSVEAVALNSNQPQHF. The genes are TRBV29-1 and TRBJ1-5; D gene ambiguous. Trimming pared 3 bases from V and 0 bases from J, leaving 15 bases between. Germline loops: CDR1 SQVTM, CDR2 ANQGSEA. This CDR3 region has 16 residues.

This rearrangement joins TRBV12-1 to TRBJ1-4; TRBD1, the D gene given by the table, was not confirmed from the DNA. TRBV12-1 is given as a pseudogene. The CDR3 totals 19 residues. As DNA, the CDR3 is TGTGCCAGCAGCTTTGGCGGGACAGGGCTCCGCGTAACTAATGAAAAACTGTTTTTT. It encodes CASSFGGTGLRVTNEKLFF.

The rearrangement uses TRBV14 and TRBJ2-5, with D maybe TRBD2 (6 bases). The V end was cut by 1 base, the J end by 0 bases, with 12 bases between. CDR1 and CDR2 from the germline V gene are SGHDN and FVKESK. There are 16 residues in the CDR3. The CDR3, as DNA: TGTGCCAGCAGCCAAGTTAGGACTACGTACCAAGAGACCCAGTACTTC. This gives the protein CASSQVRTTYQETQYF.

V and J are TRBV7-8 and TRBJ1-1, with 8 bases matching TRBD1. The CDR3 loop spans 15 amino acids. J was trimmed by 0 bases and V by 4 bases; bases with no gene match: 4. In germline, CDR1 is SGHVS, CDR2 FQNEAQ. The CDR3 sequence: CASSSQTGVNTEAFF. CDR3 in DNA: TGTGCCAGCAGCTCCCAGACAGGGGTGAACACTGAAGCTTTCTTT. Full variable domain (remainder filled in from reference TRBV7-8 and TRBJ1-1): GAGVSQSPRYKVAKRGQDVALRCDPISGHVSLFWYQQALGQGPEFLTYFQNEAQLDKSGLPSDRFFAERPEGSVSTLKIQRTQQEDSAVYLCASSSQTGVNTEAFFGQGTRLTVV.

J is TRBJ2-5 and V is TRBV28, with TRBD1 identical over 9 bases. Germline values: CDR1 MDHEN, CDR2 SYDVKM. The CDR3 contains 14 residues. Germline trimming cut 6 bases from V and 1 base from J; bases unmatched to any gene: 3. CDR3 amino acids: CASRQTGGQETQYF. CDR3 in DNA: TGTGCCAGCAGGCAGACAGGGGGCCAAGAGACCCAGTACTTC.

J is TRBJ1-5 and V is TRBV19; D gene ambiguous. Trimming took 7 bases from V and 4 from J, leaving 20 bases between them. The germline gives CDR1 LNHDA, CDR2 SQIVND (reference sequence). This CDR3 contains 16 residues. CDR3 DNA sequence: TGTGCCAGTACCCGGATGGGGTTAAGGGAGAATCAGCCCCAGCATTTT. It specifies CASTRMGLRENQPQHF. The entire variable domain, with the rest obtained from reference TRBV19 and TRBJ1-5, is as follows: DGGITQSPKYLFRKEGQNVTLSCEQNLNHDAMYWYRQDPGQGLRLIYYSQIVNDFQKGDIAEGYSVSREKKESFPLTVTSAQKNPTAFYLCASTRMGLRENQPQHFGDGTRLSIL.

The chain recombines TRBV7-9 with TRBJ2-1; no clear D. Trimming removed 3 bases from V and 8 bases from J, with 8 bases in between. Germline CDR1 SEHNR, CDR2 FQNEAQ (reference sequence). CDR3 size: 12 residues. The CDR3 nucleotides are TGTGCCAGCAGCTTCACTGACGATGAGCAGTTCTTC. Encoded protein: CASSFTDDEQFF.

V gene TRBV5-1 combines with J gene TRBJ2-3; D is perhaps TRBD1 (5 bases). Trimming took 4 bases from V and 0 from J, leaving 9 bases between them. The germline gives CDR1 SGHRS, CDR2 YFSETQ. CDR3 length equals 14 residues. CDR3 region: CASSVGLSTDTQYF. The CDR3 DNA reads as TGCGCCAGCAGCGTGGGGCTGAGCACAGATACGCAGTATTTT.

This clone was observed once. The chain recombines TRBV6-5 with TRBJ1-2, with D unresolved. Germline CDR1 and CDR2: MNHEY and SVGAGI. V lost 6 bases and J lost 0, with 14 bases in between. The CDR3 is 15 amino acids. CDR3 amino acids: CASRLERRTNYGYTF. The CDR3 DNA sequence: TGTGCCAGCAGACTGGAGCGACGAACTAACTATGGCTACACCTTC.

The chain combines TRBV11-2 with TRBJ2-2; D is undetermined. V lost 1 base and J 4 bases, leaving 4 bases between the germline ends. The CDR3 contains 13 residues. The germline V gene encodes CDR1 SGHAT and CDR2 FQNNGV. This CDR3 reads CASSLAATGELFF. DNA for the CDR3: TGTGCCAGCAGCTTAGCCGCCACCGGGGAGCTGTTTTTT.

The chain joins TRBV19 to TRBJ1-1; D remains unclear. CDR3 length: 10 residues. The germline V and J ends were trimmed by 10 bases and 1 base, with 4 bases remaining between them. Germline CDR1 is LNHDA and CDR2 is SQIVND (reference sequence). The DNA of the CDR3 is TGTGCCACTAGGAACACTGAAGCTTTCTTT. Translation: CATRNTEAFF.

The chain couples TRBV25-1 to TRBJ2-2; weak D call: TRBD2 (6 bases). Trimming stripped 9 bases from V and 3 bases from J, with 8 bases between. The CDR3 covers 12 residues. Germline-derived CDR1 and CDR2 are MGHDK and SYGVNS. CDR3 region: CASRRDTGELFF. CDR3 coding DNA: TGTGCCAGTAGGAGGGACACCGGGGAGCTGTTTTTT.

The gene calls are TRBV2 and TRBJ1-4; 9 bases are shared with TRBD1. CDR3 length: 14 residues. Trimming at V came to 5 bases and at J to 8 bases, leaving 6 bases not matched to a gene. Germline-derived CDR1 and CDR2 are SNHLY and FYNNEI. The CDR3 region is CASSPRTGEEKLFF. CDR3 sequence (DNA): TGTGCCAGCAGTCCCCGGACAGGGGAAGAAAAACTGTTTTTT.

The chain employs TRBV5-5 and TRBJ1-1, with D unresolved. CDR1 SGHKS and CDR2 YYEKEE come from the germline V gene (reference sequence). This CDR3 contains 12 residues. Trimming removed 2 bases from V and 2 bases from J, with 4 bases in between. In DNA, the CDR3 is TGTGCCAGCAGCTTCACTAACACTGAAGCTTTCTTT. This codes for CASSFTNTEAFF.

This chain joins TRBV10-3 and TRBJ1-2; no clear D. The V end was cut by 6 bases, the J end by 1 base, with 3 bases between. The CDR3 is 11 residues long. Looked up from germline, CDR1 is ENHRY and CDR2 is SYGVKD. CDR3 sequence (DNA): TGTGCCATCAGAGATAACTATGGCTACACCTTC. Its translation is CAIRDNYGYTF.

This chain joins TRBV14 and TRBJ2-1, with 10 bases lining up with TRBD2. Germline V gene sequence: CDR1 SGHDN, CDR2 FVKESK. CDR3 length: 15 residues. The V gene end was trimmed by 3 bases and the J gene end by 3 bases; junction bases not matched to a gene: 2. The CDR3 protein is CASSQLAGGYNEQFF. The CDR3, as DNA: TGTGCCAGCAGCCAGTTAGCGGGAGGCTACAATGAGCAGTTCTTC. Full variable domain (rest looked up from reference TRBV14 and TRBJ2-1): EAGVTQFPSHSVIEKGQTVTLRCDPISGHDNLYWYRRVMGKEIKFLLHFVKESKQDESGMPNNRFLAERTGGTYSTLKVQPAELEDSGVYFCASSQLAGGYNEQFFGPGTRLTVL.

This clone came up once. The chain employs TRBV6-1 and TRBJ1-1; D is undetermined. V lost 3 bases and J 3 bases, leaving 5 bases between the germline ends. This CDR3 region has 12 residues. In germline, CDR1 is MNHNS, CDR2 SASEGT. The CDR3 DNA reads as TGTGCCAGCAGTGAGGGCTACACTGAAGCTTTCTTT. Translated: CASSEGYTEAFF.

CDR3 bases: TGTGCCAGCAGCCCGGACGATGGGGCTAACTATGGCTACACCTTC. Protein product: CASSPDDGANYGYTF. The J gene is TRBJ1-2, the V gene TRBV5-8; no reliable D call. The ends were cut back, 4 bases at V and 0 bases at J, with 13 bases in the middle. The CDR3 sequence is 15 residues long. Looked up from germline, CDR1 is SGHTS and CDR2 is YDEGEE.

This clone came up once. V is TRBV6-1 and J is TRBJ2-3; maybe TRBD1 (6 bases). CDR3 size: 15 residues. V lost 6 bases to trimming and J lost 0 bases, with 13 bases between them. Germline assignment: CDR1 MNHNS and CDR2 SASEGT. The CDR3 sequence: CASSALQGSTDTQYF. CDR3 nucleotides: TGTGCCAGCAGCGCCTTACAGGGAAGCACAGATACGCAGTATTTT.

The CDR3 sequence: CASSLTGTSSSHEQFF. CDR3 DNA sequence: TGTGCCAGCAGCCTGACCGGGACTAGCTCCTCGCATGAGCAGTTCTTC. J is TRBJ2-1 and V is TRBV7-2; 9 positions agree with TRBD2. CDR1 SGHTA and CDR2 FQGNSA come from the germline V gene. This CDR3 is built from 16 residues. V trimming: 5 bases; J trimming: 8 bases; junction bases outside the gene matches: 13.

This chain uses TRBV19 with TRBJ2-2; 8 positions match TRBD2. The CDR3 length is 15 residues. Germline V gene sequence: CDR1 LNHDA, CDR2 SQIVND (reference sequence). J lost 4 bases, V lost 3 bases, and 4 bases had no gene match. CDR3 DNA: TGTGCCAGTAGTATTGCGGGAGGTGTCACCGGGGAGCTGTTTTTT. Protein sequence: CASSIAGGVTGELFF.

The CDR3 bases are TGTGCCAGCAGGGATCCACTAGCTCTCGTCGACAATGAGCAGTTCTTC. It translates to CASRDPLALVDNEQFF. The V gene is TRBV7-6, the J gene TRBJ2-1; possibly TRBD2 for D (6 bases). Trimming removed 6 bases from V and 5 bases from J, with 20 bases in between. The CDR3 consists of 16 residues. CDR1 and CDR2 (germline): SGHVS, FNYEAQ. Variable domain in full (rest from reference TRBV7-6 and TRBJ2-1): GAGVSQSPRYKVTKRGQDVALRCDPISGHVSLYWYRQALGQGPEFLTYFNYEAQQDKSGLPNDRFSAERPEGSISTLTIQRTEQRDSAMYRCASRDPLALVDNEQFFGPGTRLTVL.

The chain uses TRBV6-6 and TRBJ2-2; 10 positions match TRBD2. Per germline, CDR1 MNHNY and CDR2 SVGAGI (reference sequence). CDR3 length: 16 amino acids. The J segment lost 8 bases and the V segment lost 8 bases, leaving 14 bases of the junction unmatched. The CDR3 protein is CASGRPGLAVKGELFF. CDR3 in DNA: TGTGCCAGCGGCCGCCCCGGACTAGCGGTAAAGGGGGAGCTGTTTTTT.